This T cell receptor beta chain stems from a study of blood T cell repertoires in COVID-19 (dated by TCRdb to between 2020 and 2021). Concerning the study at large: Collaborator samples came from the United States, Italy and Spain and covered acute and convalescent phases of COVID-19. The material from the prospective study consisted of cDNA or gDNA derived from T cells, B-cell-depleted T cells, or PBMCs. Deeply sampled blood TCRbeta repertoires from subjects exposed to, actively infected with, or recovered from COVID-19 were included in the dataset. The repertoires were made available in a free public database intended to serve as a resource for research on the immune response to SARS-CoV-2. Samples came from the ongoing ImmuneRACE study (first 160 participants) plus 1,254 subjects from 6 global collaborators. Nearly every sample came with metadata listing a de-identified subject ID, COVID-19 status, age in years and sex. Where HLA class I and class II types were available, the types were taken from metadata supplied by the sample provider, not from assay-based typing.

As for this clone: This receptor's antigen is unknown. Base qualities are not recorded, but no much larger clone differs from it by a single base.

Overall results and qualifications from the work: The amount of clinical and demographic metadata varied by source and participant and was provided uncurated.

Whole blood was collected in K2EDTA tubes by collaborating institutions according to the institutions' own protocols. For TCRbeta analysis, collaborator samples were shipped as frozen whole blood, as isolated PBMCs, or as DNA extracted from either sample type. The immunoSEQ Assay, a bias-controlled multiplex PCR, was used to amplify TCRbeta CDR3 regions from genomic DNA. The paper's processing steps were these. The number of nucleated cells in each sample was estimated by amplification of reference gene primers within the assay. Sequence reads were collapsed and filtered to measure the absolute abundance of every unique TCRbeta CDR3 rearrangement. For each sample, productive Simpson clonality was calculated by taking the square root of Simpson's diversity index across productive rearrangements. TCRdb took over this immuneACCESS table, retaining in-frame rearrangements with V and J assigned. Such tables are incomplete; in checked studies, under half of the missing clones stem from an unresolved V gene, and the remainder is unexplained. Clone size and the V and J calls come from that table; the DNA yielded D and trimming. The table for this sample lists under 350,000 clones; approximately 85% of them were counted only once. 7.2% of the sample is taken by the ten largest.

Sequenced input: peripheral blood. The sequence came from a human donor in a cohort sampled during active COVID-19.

The DNA sequence is TGCGCCAGCAGCCCTATCGGACAGGGCGCCAACACCGGGGAGCTGTTTTTT. Its amino acids are CASSPIGQGANTGELFF. The sequence links TRBV5-1 to TRBJ2-2, and 8 junction bases match TRBD1. The CDR3 holds 17 amino acids from the cysteine to the phenylalanine. Here the CDR3 DNA is all that survives: 51 bases in frame from base 1. Here V drops 4 bases and J drops 2 bases, and the junction holds 10 bases not matched to any gene. The germline V gene supplies CDR1 SGHRS and CDR2 YFSETQ.